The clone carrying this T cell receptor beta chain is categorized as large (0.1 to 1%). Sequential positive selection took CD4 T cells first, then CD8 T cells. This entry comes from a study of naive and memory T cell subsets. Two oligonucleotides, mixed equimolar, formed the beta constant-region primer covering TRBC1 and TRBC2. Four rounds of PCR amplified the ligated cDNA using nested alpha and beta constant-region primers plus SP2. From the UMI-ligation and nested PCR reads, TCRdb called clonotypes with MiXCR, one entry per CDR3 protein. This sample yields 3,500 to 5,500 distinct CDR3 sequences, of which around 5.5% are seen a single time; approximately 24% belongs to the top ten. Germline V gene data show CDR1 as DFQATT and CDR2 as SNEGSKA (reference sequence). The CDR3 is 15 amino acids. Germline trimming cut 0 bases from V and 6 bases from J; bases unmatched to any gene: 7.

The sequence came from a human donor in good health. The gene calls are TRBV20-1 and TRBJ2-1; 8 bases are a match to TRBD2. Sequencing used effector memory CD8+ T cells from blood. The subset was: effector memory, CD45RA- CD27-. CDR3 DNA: TGCAGTGCTAGAGATGTTCAGCGGGAGTCCAATGAGCAGTTCTTC. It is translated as CSARDVQRESNEQFF.